The sequence of this T cell receptor (beta chain) was determined in a study of T-cell memory formation after mild COVID-19. Whole-study context: TCR clusters mostly belonged to single donors.

TCRdb independently ran MiXCR on the 5' RACE reads; one entry per CDR3 protein. The repertoire includes about 440,000 distinct CDR3 sequences, approximately 20% of them detected once, and about 8.1% sits in the top ten. Germline V lookup: CDR1 SGHTA, CDR2 FQGTGA. The CDR3 spans 14 residues. V lost 10 bases and J 4 bases, leaving 17 bases between the germline ends. Findings of the study overall: Clones that got smaller from day 15 to 85 had even CD4/CD8, while clones growing later tipped toward CD4+. The CD4+ clones that contracted clustered mainly within CM and EM, and the CD8+ clones concentrated in EMRA. Memory from before infection featured some responding clones, which suggests cross-reactive memory joined.

On this clonotype: Its target is not known.

This receptor was taken from an adult woman who had mild COVID-19 (a few samples of this study predate the infection). Cell type and time point are not known. Sequencing was performed on PBMCs or a T cell subset sorted from them (not recorded which). The V gene is TRBV7-3, the J gene TRBJ2-1, with D possibly matching TRBD2 (6 bases). CDR3 coding DNA: TGTGCCAACATACGGGAGTTACTATACAATGAGCAGTTCTTC. This gives the protein CANIRELLYNEQFF.